One sample yielded the 18 T cell receptor beta chains listed below, sequenced in a study of T cells in Graves' hyperthyroidism and ophthalmopathy. TCR beta CDR3 region amplification was performed from RNA transcripts. A set of HTBI primers served as the primers for a first-round RT-PCR of the TCR CDR3. TCRdb recomputed calls from the multiplex PCR reads with MiXCR, one row per CDR3 protein. The table shows about 380,000 distinct CDR3 sequences, with 18% occurring only once. The source material was blood. These receptors were taken from a young man with Graves' ophthalmopathy.

This clonotype was observed at least ten times. The V call is TRBV11-2, the J call TRBJ1-2; tentative D call: TRBD1 (6 bases). This CDR3 contains 15 residues. Per the germline V gene, CDR1 is SGHAT and CDR2 is FQNNGV. The V end was cut by 0 bases, the J end by 2 bases, with 10 bases between. The CDR3 sequence: CASSLEGAGNYGYTF. In DNA, the CDR3 is TGTGCCAGCAGCTTAGAGGGGGCAGGCAACTATGGCTACACCTTC.

The CDR3 DNA follows: TGTGCCAGTAGTATAGTTGGACAGGCGATACGTGACACTGAAGCTTTCTTT. Translating gives CASSIVGQAIRDTEAFF. V usage is TRBV19 and J usage is TRBJ1-1; 7 bases match TRBD1. The germline gives CDR1 LNHDA, CDR2 SQIVND (reference sequence). After removal of 1 base from V and 3 bases from J, the junction contained 11 bases not matched to a gene. The length of the CDR3 is 17 residues.

This chain links TRBV4-1 with TRBJ2-3, with 7 bases identical to TRBD2. Unmatched junction bases numbered 12, after V lost 0 bases and J lost 6 bases. The CDR3 has 17 residues. Germline CDR1 MGHRA, CDR2 YSYEKL. CDR3 in DNA: TGCGCCAGCAGCCAAGAATCCTGGCGGTCCGGGGGGGATACGCAGTATTTT. Translating gives CASSQESWRSGGDTQYF.

In nucleotides, the CDR3 is TGTGCCAGCAGTCGCGGGGAAAACAATGAGCAGTTCTTC. It is translated as CASSRGENNEQFF. This chain connects TRBV6-2 or TRBV6-3 to TRBJ2-1; weak D call: TRBD2 (6 bases). Germline V gene data show CDR1 as MNHEY and CDR2 as SVGEGT. The CDR3 has 13 residues. V gave up 5 bases and J gave up 5 bases, with 10 bases separating them.

This clonotype was recorded many times. The chain's CDR3 is CASSFRAETQYF. CDR3 DNA sequence: TGTGCCAGCAGCTTTAGAGCGGAGACCCAGTACTTC. The chain couples TRBV11-2 to TRBJ2-5; D not certain. Trimming pared 3 bases from V and 5 bases from J, leaving 7 bases between. CDR3 length: 12 amino acids. CDR1 and CDR2 (germline): SGHAT, FQNNGV. The whole variable domain, remainder taken from reference TRBV11-2 and TRBJ2-5, is EAGVAQSPRYKIIEKRQSVAFWCNPISGHATLYWYQQILGQGPKLLIQFQNNGVVDDSQLPKDRFSAERLKGVDSTLKIQPAKLEDSAVYLCASSFRAETQYFGPGTRLLVL.

The V gene is TRBV6-1, the J gene TRBJ1-5; 8 nucleotides match TRBD1. J gave up 5 bases and V 6 bases, and 6 bases lay outside the gene matches. The CDR3 extends over 14 amino acids. Germline assignment: CDR1 MNHNS and CDR2 SASEGT. CDR3 in DNA: TGTGCCAGCAGCCCACAGGGGGGGGATCAGCCCCAGCATTTT. Its protein is CASSPQGGDQPQHF.

This clonotype was seen ten or more times. The chain recombines TRBV7-9 with TRBJ2-1; D unresolved. The CDR3 consists of 11 residues. V was trimmed by 9 bases and J by 9 bases, leaving 12 bases between them. Germline-derived CDR1 and CDR2 are SEHNR and FQNEAQ (reference sequence). The CDR3 loop is CASAPMREQFF. In nucleotides, the CDR3 is TGTGCCAGTGCCCCGATGCGTGAGCAGTTCTTC.

This clonotype has a count of ten or more. This sequence joins TRBV20-1 and TRBJ1-6; D unclear. CDR3 length equals 14 residues. CDR1 and CDR2 (germline): DFQATT, SNEGSKA (reference sequence). Trimming removed 6 bases from V and 5 bases from J, with 14 bases in between. CDR3 sequence reads: CSAYGVENNSPLHF. CDR3 DNA: TGCAGTGCCTACGGGGTAGAGAATAATTCACCCCTCCACTTT.

This clonotype was counted only a few times. The chain has TRBV28 and TRBJ1-3; D not resolved. The V and J ends lost 2 bases and 2 bases respectively, with 10 bases between them. The CDR3 is made up of 15 amino acids. Looked up from germline, CDR1 is MDHEN and CDR2 is SYDVKM. Written as DNA, the CDR3 is TGTGCCAGCAGTTTAATGCCCGGTACTGGAAACACCATATATTTT. Residues: CASSLMPGTGNTIYF.

This clonotype appeared many times. This chain uses TRBV5-5 with TRBJ1-5; maybe TRBD1 (6 bases). Germline CDR1 and CDR2: SGHKS and YYEKEE (reference sequence). This CDR3 contains 19 residues. V was pared by 3 bases and J by 0 bases, with 22 bases between. CDR3 amino acids: CASSSGAGGSIYSNQPQHF. The DNA of the CDR3 is TGTGCCAGCAGCTCAGGGGCAGGAGGAAGTATTTATAGCAATCAGCCCCAGCATTTT.

This clonotype appeared many times. The chain employs TRBV13 and TRBJ1-2; D might be TRBD1 (6 bases). V shed 5 bases and J shed 2 bases, with 18 bases lying between them. This CDR3 spans 16 amino acids. Germline loops: CDR1 PRHDT, CDR2 FYEKMQ (reference sequence). CDR3 sequence (DNA): TGTGCCAGCAGCGGGGGCGTGAGGGGGGAGAACTATGGCTACACCTTC. As protein: CASSGGVRGENYGYTF.

In its sample, this clonotype was seen many times. The chain has TRBV10-3 and TRBJ2-7; TRBD2 matches at 7 bases. Germline V gene sequence: CDR1 ENHRY, CDR2 SYGVKD. The CDR3 length is 15 residues. V lost 6 bases and J lost 3; bases outside the gene matches: 11. The CDR3 here is CAISDGAGDGYEQYF. The DNA of the CDR3 is TGTGCCATCAGCGACGGTGCGGGAGATGGCTACGAGCAGTACTTC.

In the case of this clonotype: A much bigger clone sits one base away, suggesting this may be a read error. This chain connects TRBV9 to TRBJ2-7; 8 nucleotides agree with TRBD1. This CDR3 is built from 15 residues. In germline, CDR1 is SGDLS, CDR2 YYNGEE. The V segment lost 4 bases and the J segment 2 bases; nucleotides outside the gene matches: 8. The CDR3 region has the DNA TGTGCCAGCAGCCGACCCAGGACAGGGACCTACGAGCAGTACTTC. Residues: CASSRPRTGTYEQYF.

The sample holds many counts of this clonotype. The rearrangement links TRBV5-1 to TRBJ1-5; tentative D call: TRBD1 (5 bases). Deletions cut 4 bases from V and 1 base from J, with 12 bases between. The CDR3 loop spans 15 amino acids. Germline CDR1 and CDR2: SGHRS and YFSETQ. In DNA form, the CDR3 reads TGCGCCAGCAGCCCCCCGGCAGGGAGCAATCAGCCCCAGCATTTT. This translates into CASSPPAGSNQPQHF.

The rearrangement joins TRBV19 to TRBJ2-1; maybe TRBD1 (6 bases). This CDR3 has 13 amino acids. Germline V CDR1 and CDR2: LNHDA, SQIVND (reference sequence). V was shortened by 6 bases and J by 7 bases, with 13 bases between the two germline ends. CDR3 coding DNA: TGTGCCAGTAGCTCACAGGGCGAGAATGAGCAGTTCTTC. It codes for CASSSQGENEQFF.

This clonotype was counted ten times or more. The genes are TRBV24-1 and TRBJ1-1, with 9 bases lining up with TRBD1. V shed 7 bases, J shed 6 bases, and the junction held 5 bases outside the gene matches. The CDR3 extends over 13 amino acids. Germline V gene sequence: CDR1 KGHDR, CDR2 SFDVKD. CDR3 protein: CATRKQGAAEAFF. The CDR3 coding sequence is TGTGCCACCAGGAAACAGGGGGCCGCTGAAGCTTTCTTT.

This chain links TRBV5-1 with TRBJ1-4; possibly TRBD1 for D (6 bases). This CDR3 comprises 14 residues. The V end lost 0 bases, the J end lost 7 bases, and 10 bases lay between the germline ends. Germline loops: CDR1 SGHRS, CDR2 YFSETQ. CDR3 protein: CASSLVRGGEKLFF. Here the CDR3 DNA reads TGCGCCAGCAGCTTGGTTAGAGGGGGTGAAAAACTGTTTTTT.

This clonotype was seen ten or more times. The rearrangement links TRBV7-9 to TRBJ2-7; TRBD1 might be the D (6 bases). Germline V gene lookup returns CDR1 SEHNR and CDR2 FQNEAQ (reference sequence). Trimming left V 5 bases short and J 0 bases short, with 11 bases between. The length of the CDR3 is 14 residues. The CDR3 DNA reads TGTGCCAGCAGCAAAACAGGGCTCTCCTACGAGCAGTACTTC. This codes for CASSKTGLSYEQYF.